A selection of T cell receptor beta chains follows, all from one sample in a study of T cell repertoires in cytomegalovirus infection. MiXCR, applied by TCRdb to the reads, yields one record per CDR3 protein. The sample shows about 260,000 distinct CDR3 sequences, approximately 13% of them seen only once. Input material: PBMCs. The origin of the receptors is a human donor in good health (CMV status not recorded). Some clones in this sample may be carry-over from other donors' samples. CDR3s include the opening cysteine and the closing phenylalanine or tryptophan. Not all rows give a size; the values are once, few, many and, for expanded clones, a class.

abundance: few
v_gene: TRBV15
CDR3aa: CATSRVPQGQGPLHF

abundance: few
v_gene: TRBV5-1
CDR3aa: CASSLGGQGMQETQYF

abundance: few
v_gene: TRBV7-2
CDR3aa: CASNRDRWYNEQFF

abundance: many
v_gene: TRBV6-2/TRBV6-3
CDR3aa: CASSLTNPGVSGNTIYF

abundance: many
v_gene: TRBV20-1
CDR3aa: CSARNWRSYNEQFF

abundance: .
v_gene: TRBV14
CDR3aa: CASSDRGEAFF

abundance: few
v_gene: TRBV20-1
CDR3aa: CSARSQGGMYEQYF

abundance: many
v_gene: TRBV11-2
CDR3aa: CASSLGAGGHQETQYF

abundance: many
v_gene: TRBV7-3
CDR3aa: CASSRQGTTYNEQFF

abundance: .
v_gene: TRBV2
CDR3aa: CASSVEGGFGEAFF

abundance: .
v_gene: TRBV2
CDR3aa: CASRAPGRPAGELFF

abundance: many
v_gene: TRBV20-1
CDR3aa: CSARDPSLLAGSSNEQFF

abundance: many
v_gene: TRBV25-1
CDR3aa: CASRTNTEAFF

abundance: few
v_gene: TRBV12-3/TRBV12-4
CDR3aa: CASRPSRGYNEQFF

abundance: few
v_gene: TRBV7-9
CDR3aa: CASSQDRAQGAFF

abundance: few
v_gene: TRBV6-2/TRBV6-3
CDR3aa: CASSQIRDLNQPQHF

abundance: .
v_gene: TRBV5-5
CDR3aa: CASSLTGLPDYEQYF

abundance: few
v_gene: TRBV18
CDR3aa: CASSPPGRKDTGELFF

abundance: many
v_gene: TRBV7-2
CDR3aa: CASSLVPGLAGGTDTQYF

abundance: many
v_gene: TRBV12-3/TRBV12-4
CDR3aa: CASSRLGSGGSTGELFF

abundance: .
v_gene: TRBV5-6
CDR3aa: CASSLWDRAYEQYF

abundance: .
v_gene: TRBV20-1
CDR3aa: CSVHGRAVEYF

abundance: few
v_gene: TRBV29-1
CDR3aa: CSVQGANTGELFF

abundance: many
v_gene: TRBV6-1
CDR3aa: CASSETVIPANYGYTF

abundance: .
v_gene: TRBV4-1
CDR3aa: CASSQDPPEDRDYNEQFF

abundance: many
v_gene: TRBV4-1
CDR3aa: CASSQRGGQETQYF

abundance: few
v_gene: TRBV29-1
CDR3aa: CSVGDTFYSF

abundance: many
v_gene: TRBV28
CDR3aa: CASSPLAEAFF

abundance: many
v_gene: TRBV28
CDR3aa: CASSPLRLSGEQFF

abundance: .
v_gene: TRBV4-3
CDR3aa: CASSQTGGIDGYTF

abundance: many
v_gene: TRBV7-9
CDR3aa: CASSLIPDTQYF

abundance: few
v_gene: TRBV15
CDR3aa: CATSREEWGTEAFF

abundance: .
v_gene: TRBV20-1
CDR3aa: CSARTGTDSGNTIYF

abundance: many
v_gene: TRBV7-9
CDR3aa: CASSADRGHADTQYF

abundance: few
v_gene: TRBV6-2/TRBV6-3
CDR3aa: CASRRAVWRETQYF

abundance: .
v_gene: TRBV19
CDR3aa: CASSFPRGGANTGELFF

abundance: few
v_gene: TRBV10-3
CDR3aa: CAIRLGTGDFHEQYF

abundance: .
v_gene: TRBV7-6
CDR3aa: CASSLAGLTDGYTF

abundance: many
v_gene: TRBV6-2/TRBV6-3
CDR3aa: CASSYDQRSLDTQYF

abundance: many
v_gene: TRBV7-2
CDR3aa: CASSPGSFGETQYF

abundance: .
v_gene: TRBV2
CDR3aa: CASRLTAFSYEQYF

abundance: many
v_gene: TRBV7-2
CDR3aa: CASSLDPPRADSGNTIYF

abundance: many
v_gene: TRBV24-1
CDR3aa: CATSEPGQGTNEQFF

abundance: many
v_gene: TRBV19
CDR3aa: CASSIPGPPMNTEAFF

abundance: .
v_gene: TRBV19
CDR3aa: CASSILNTIYF

abundance: many
v_gene: TRBV6-2/TRBV6-3
CDR3aa: CASSDYSYTEAFF

abundance: many
v_gene: TRBV6-1
CDR3aa: CASTRGRGSDSYNEQFF

abundance: many
v_gene: TRBV7-9
CDR3aa: CASSLRLRTGLGKVTEAFF

abundance: few
v_gene: TRBV2
CDR3aa: CASSVTSGGPYEQYF

abundance: many
v_gene: TRBV15
CDR3aa: CATSPWVETFSRDQFF

abundance: .
v_gene: TRBV5-1
CDR3aa: CASSLKGTVGDNYGYTF

abundance: many
v_gene: TRBV10-3
CDR3aa: CAISEAVSYEQYF

abundance: few
v_gene: TRBV20-1
CDR3aa: CSARDDGDNSPLHF

abundance: many
v_gene: TRBV28
CDR3aa: CASSLGTNYGYTF

abundance: .
v_gene: TRBV3-1
CDR3aa: CASSSSELTSSPLHF

abundance: many
v_gene: TRBV7-2
CDR3aa: CASSYRWANVLTF

abundance: few
v_gene: TRBV6-2/TRBV6-3
CDR3aa: CASSYGTSGRSYNEQFF

abundance: many
v_gene: TRBV7-2
CDR3aa: CASSLIHPYEQYF

abundance: .
v_gene: TRBV5-1
CDR3aa: CASGPMLDWQETQYF

abundance: many
v_gene: TRBV19
CDR3aa: CASSNGGTGYEQYF